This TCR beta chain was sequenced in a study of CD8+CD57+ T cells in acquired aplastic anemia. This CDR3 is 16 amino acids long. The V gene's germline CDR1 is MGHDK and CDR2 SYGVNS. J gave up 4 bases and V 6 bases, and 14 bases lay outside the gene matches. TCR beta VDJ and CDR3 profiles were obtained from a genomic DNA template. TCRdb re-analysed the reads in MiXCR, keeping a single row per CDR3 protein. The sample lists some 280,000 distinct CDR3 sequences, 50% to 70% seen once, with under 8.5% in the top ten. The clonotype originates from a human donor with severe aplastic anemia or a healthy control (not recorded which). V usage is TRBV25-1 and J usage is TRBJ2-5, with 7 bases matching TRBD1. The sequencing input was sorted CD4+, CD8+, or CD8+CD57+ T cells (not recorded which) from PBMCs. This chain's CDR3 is CASSYPTGSGRETQYF. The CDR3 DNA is TGTGCCAGCAGCTACCCGACAGGGAGTGGGAGAGAGACCCAGTACTTC.